Listed here are 24 T cell receptor beta chains from one sample, sequenced in a study of cytomegalovirus exposure and HLA in healthy donors (TCRdb year 2017). The protocol used for the library was the immunoSEQ multiplex PCR assay. A mixture of 60 forward primers for TCR Vbeta segments and 13 reverse primers for TCR Jbeta segments was used in the multiplex PCR. TCRdb holds this immuneACCESS table with in-frame rearrangements only. Some clones are missing; in checked studies, unresolved V genes explain under half, and the rest has no known cause. The table for this sample lists 200,000 or so clones; about 80% of them were counted only once. The top ten clones comprise around 2.1% of the sample. Sample: PBMCs. The receptors come from a woman in her late teens or twenties in good health and CMV-seropositive.

The chain has TRBV5-4 and TRBJ2-5, with TRBD1 matching over 8 bases. The CDR3 consists of 17 residues. Germline CDR1 reads SGHNT; CDR2 reads YYREEE (reference sequence). Trimming cost V 0 bases and J 4 bases; bases outside gene matches: 11. In DNA form, the CDR3 reads TGTGCCAGCAGCTTGGAAGGTAGAGGACAGGGTCGAGAGACCCAGTACTTC. Residues: CASSLEGRGQGRETQYF.

The chain is built from TRBV5-1 and TRBJ2-5, with 7 nucleotides matching TRBD2. TRBJ2-7 matches the DNA end more closely, so the J call is doubtful. Germline V gene data show CDR1 as SGHRS and CDR2 as YFSETQ. This CDR3 is built from 13 residues. The CDR3 loop is CASSRAGSYEQYF. For the CDR3, the DNA is TGCGCCAGCAGCCGAGCGGGGTCCTACGAGCAGTACTTC.

This sequence joins TRBV7-2 and TRBJ2-7; 8 positions match TRBD1. The V segment lost 2 bases and the J segment 3 bases; nucleotides outside the gene matches: 6. Per germline, CDR1 SGHTA and CDR2 FQGNSA. There are 15 residues in the CDR3. Written as DNA, the CDR3 is TGTGCCAGCAGCTTACAGGGGGCGCCCCTCTACGAGCAGTACGTC. Residues: CASSLQGAPLYEQYV.

This chain joins TRBV30 and TRBJ1-1; D not certain. From germline, CDR1 is GTSNPN and CDR2 SVGIG (reference sequence). V was clipped by 0 bases and J by 8 bases, with 16 bases between them. The CDR3 consists of 14 residues. In nucleotides, the CDR3 is TGTGCCTGGAGTGTCACCGGGGTATATGCCGAAGCTTTCTTT. This codes for CAWSVTGVYAEAFF.

The chain joins TRBV11-1 to TRBJ1-3; no reliable D call. Germline V lookup: CDR1 SGHAT, CDR2 FQDESV (reference sequence). V was trimmed by 5 bases and J by 0 bases, leaving 8 bases between them. The CDR3 sequence is 14 residues long. CDR3 nucleotide sequence: TGTGCCAGCAGCGCCAGGCTCTCTGGAAACACCATATATTTT. Its translation is CASSARLSGNTIYF.

The chain has TRBV7-3 and TRBJ2-1, with TRBD2 matching over 8 bases. This CDR3 has 15 residues. V lost 4 bases, J lost 3 bases, and 5 bases stayed unmatched. Germline V gene sequence: CDR1 SGHTA, CDR2 FQGTGA. The CDR3 sequence is CASSSERGLYNEQFF. CDR3 DNA: TGTGCCAGCAGCTCCGAGCGGGGGCTCTACAATGAGCAGTTCTTC. The whole variable domain, remainder taken from reference TRBV7-3 and TRBJ2-1, is GAGVSQTPSNKVTEKGKYVELRCDPISGHTALYWYRQSLGQGPEFLIYFQGTGAADDSGLPNDRFFAVRPEGSVSTLKIQRTERGDSAVYLCASSSERGLYNEQFFGPGTRLTVL.

This clone was recorded once. The J gene is TRBJ1-2, the V gene TRBV28; D uncertain. Germline-derived CDR1 and CDR2 are MDHEN and SYDVKM. The CDR3 sequence is 14 residues long. Deletions cut 2 bases from V and 2 bases from J, with 9 bases between. CDR3 sequence: CASSLDSRNYGYTF. The CDR3 coding sequence is TGTGCCAGCAGTTTAGATAGCAGAAACTATGGCTACACCTTC.

The chain joins TRBV9 to TRBJ1-1; maybe TRBD1 (5 bases). Germline V lookup: CDR1 SGDLS, CDR2 YYNGEE. Trimming pared 3 bases from V and 9 bases from J, leaving 21 bases between. The CDR3 extends over 15 amino acids. CDR3 bases: TGTGCCAGCAGCGGATTCAGGGAAGGTTTGGGTAAAGCTTTCTTT. It specifies CASSGFREGLGKAFF.

This clone has only a few counts. The chain employs TRBV11-2 and TRBJ2-2; possible D gene TRBD2, 5 bases. Trimming removed 1 base from V and 6 bases from J, with 9 bases in between. CDR1 SGHAT and CDR2 FQNNGV come from the germline V gene. The CDR3 loop spans 14 amino acids. The DNA for the CDR3 is TGTGCCAGCAGCTTAGGCCTAGCTGCCGGGGAGCTGTTTTTT. This translates into CASSLGLAAGELFF.

This clone appeared once. The chain joins TRBV13 to TRBJ2-3; 9 bases fit TRBD1. Looked up from germline, CDR1 is PRHDT and CDR2 is FYEKMQ (reference sequence). After removal of 5 bases from V and 7 bases from J, the junction contained 16 bases not matched to a gene. The length of the CDR3 is 17 residues. In nucleotides, the CDR3 is TGTGCCAGCAGCCCCCCCTACCGTGGGACAGGGAAAAATACGCAGTATTTT. Protein product: CASSPPYRGTGKNTQYF.

V and J are TRBV6-5 and TRBJ1-1; 8 bases are a match to TRBD1. The length of the CDR3 is 14 residues. The ends lost 7 bases at V and 1 base at J; junction bases unmatched: 5. Per the germline V gene, CDR1 is MNHEY and CDR2 is SVGAGI. The CDR3 is CASNLQGGNTEAFF. In DNA form, the CDR3 reads TGTGCCAGCAACCTACAGGGGGGGAACACTGAAGCTTTCTTT.

The chain joins TRBV9 to TRBJ2-7; D perhaps matches TRBD2 (6 bases). CDR3 size: 22 residues. CDR1 SGDLS and CDR2 YYNGEE come from the germline V gene. Between the trimmed V and J ends, which lost 4 bases and 3 bases, there was a span of 38 bases. This chain's CDR3 is CASSLPESGGISSTHLFYEQYV. The CDR3 DNA follows: TGTGCCAGCAGCCTCCCGGAGAGTGGAGGGATATCTTCTACCCACCTCTTCTACGAGCAGTACGTC.

With respect to this clone: Other nucleotide sequences in the sample specify the same CDR3. This chain uses TRBV15 with TRBJ2-7, with D perhaps matching TRBD1 (6 bases). Germline-derived CDR1 and CDR2 are LNHNV and YYDKDF (reference sequence). The V and J ends lost 0 bases and 2 bases respectively, with 8 bases between them. The CDR3 sequence is 14 residues long. The CDR3 sequence is CATSRDRGPYEQYF. The CDR3 coding sequence is TGTGCCACCAGCAGAGACAGGGGTCCCTACGAGCAGTACTTC.

This clone was recorded only once. V usage is TRBV6-5 and J usage is TRBJ2-7; 7 nucleotides align to TRBD2. The ends lost 8 bases at V and 1 base at J; junction bases unmatched: 8. Per germline, CDR1 MNHEY and CDR2 SVGAGI. This CDR3 region has 14 residues. The CDR3 bases are TGTGCCAGCGTGGGAGGGACCCTATCCTACGAGCAGTACGTC. Residues: CASVGGTLSYEQYV.

The V and J genes are TRBV5-4 and TRBJ1-2; D is ambiguous. The CDR3 is made up of 13 amino acids. Trimming removed 4 bases at V and 4 bases at J, with 11 bases between. Germline V gene data show CDR1 as SGHNT and CDR2 as YYREEE (reference sequence). CDR3 loop: CASSGGRFYGYTF. The CDR3 DNA reads as TGTGCCAGCAGCGGAGGACGGTTCTATGGCTACACCTTC.

The chain joins TRBV9 to TRBJ2-5; 12 bases agree with TRBD1. The germline V gene encodes CDR1 SGDLS and CDR2 YYNGEE. The CDR3 loop spans 16 amino acids. After removal of 0 bases from V and 5 bases from J, the junction contained 5 bases not matched to a gene. The CDR3 loop reads CASSVGGTGGWETQYF. The CDR3 coding sequence is TGTGCCAGCAGCGTAGGGGGGACAGGGGGCTGGGAGACCCAGTACTTC.

V and J are TRBV11-3 and TRBJ2-3; TRBD2 is a possible D gene (5 bases). V lost 5 bases and J 2 bases, leaving 11 bases between the germline ends. Germline V gene sequence: CDR1 SGHNT, CDR2 YENEEA. The CDR3 totals 14 residues. CDR3 in amino acids: CASSQDGLTDTQYF. CDR3 in DNA: TGTGCCAGCAGCCAAGACGGACTCACAGATACGCAGTATTTT.

The rearrangement joins TRBV7-7 to TRBJ2-2, with 7 bases that match TRBD2. Losses at the gene ends were 4 bases for V and 3 bases for J; bases not matched to a gene: 2. Germline CDR1 SSHAT, CDR2 FNYEAQ (reference sequence). CDR3 length: 14 residues. The DNA for the CDR3 is TGTGCCAGCAGCTATAGCGGGTACACCGGGGAGCTGTTTTTT. It is translated as CASSYSGYTGELFF.

The chain carries TRBV29-1 and TRBJ2-2, with D perhaps matching TRBD2 (5 bases). Germline values: CDR1 SQVTM, CDR2 ANQGSEA. The CDR3 has 14 residues. Deletions cut 4 bases from V and 0 bases from J, with 9 bases between. In DNA form, the CDR3 reads TGCAGCGTTGGTCGGGGATCGAACACCGGGGAGCTGTTTTTT. It is translated as CSVGRGSNTGELFF.

V and J are TRBV18 and TRBJ1-2; 9 nucleotides line up with TRBD1. The junction had 6 bases not matched to a gene; V was cut back by 0 bases and J by 4 bases. CDR3 length: 16 amino acids. Looked up from germline, CDR1 is KGHSH and CDR2 is LQKENI. The CDR3 loop reads CASSPPTGGEVYGYTF. The CDR3, as DNA: TGTGCCAGCTCACCACCGACAGGGGGTGAGGTCTATGGCTACACCTTC.

The chain is built from TRBV9 and TRBJ2-6; 12 nucleotides line up with TRBD2. V shed 0 bases and J 4 bases; nucleotides not matched to a gene: 14. CDR1 SGDLS and CDR2 YYNGEE come from the germline V gene. CDR3 size: 21 residues. The CDR3 nucleotides read TGTGCCAGCAGCGTAGGACTAGCGGGGGCGCCTTTTTATTTAGGGGCCAACGTCCTGACTTTC. It is translated as CASSVGLAGAPFYLGANVLTF.

The chain couples TRBV29-1 to TRBJ2-1; 7 bases match TRBD1. V lost 8 bases to trimming and J lost 7 bases; unmatched junction nucleotides: 8. The CDR3 covers 12 residues. The germline V gene has CDR1 SQVTM and CDR2 ANQGSEA. CDR3 sequence reads: CSSRQGGNEQFF. CDR3 nucleotide sequence: TGCAGCTCCCGACAGGGTGGGAATGAGCAGTTCTTC.

The CDR3 coding sequence is TGTGCCAGCAGCTTTGGAGAGAAGGTGCAGTTCTTC. Translation gives CASSFGEKVQFF. The J gene is TRBJ2-1, the V gene TRBV5-4; no reliable D call. Germline-derived CDR1 and CDR2 are SGHNT and YYREEE (reference sequence). V was trimmed by 2 bases and J by 12 bases, leaving 12 bases between them. The CDR3 totals 12 residues. Together with reference TRBV5-4 and TRBJ2-1, the CDR3 gives the full variable domain: ETGVTQSPTHLIKTRGQQVTLRCSSQSGHNTVSWYQQALGQGPQFIFQYYREEENGRGNFPPRFSGLQFPNYSSELNVNALELDDSALYLCASSFGEKVQFFGPGTRLTVL.

This clone showed up just once. The genes are TRBV18 and TRBJ1-2, with a tentative D call TRBD1 (5 bases). Germline assignment: CDR1 KGHSH and CDR2 LQKENI. V gave up 1 base and J gave up 4 bases, with 10 bases separating them. This CDR3 has 14 amino acids. CDR3 coding DNA: TGTGCCAGCTCACCACAGGACACCATCTATGGCTACACCTTC. Its protein product is CASSPQDTIYGYTF.